Presented here are 13 T cell receptor beta chains from one specimen sequenced in a study of T-cell reconstitution after alpha-beta-depleted transplantation in children. Unique molecular identifiers were incorporated when the TCRbeta library was constructed. TCRdb reprocessed the PCR reads with MiXCR, giving one entry per CDR3 protein. The data hold about 400,000 distinct CDR3 sequences, with roughly 20% observed a single time. Material: PBMCs from the stem cell graft donor, obtained from the stem cell graft. These receptors were taken from a human donor who donated a stem cell graft to a child with acute myeloid leukemia.

There are a few counts of this clonotype. The chain joins TRBV28 to TRBJ2-1, with D possibly being TRBD2 (6 bases). The CDR3 sequence is 14 residues long. The germline V and J ends were trimmed by 2 bases and 3 bases, with 8 bases remaining between them. The germline gives CDR1 MDHEN, CDR2 SYDVKM. The CDR3 DNA follows: TGTGCCAGCAGTTTACGGCGGGGCTACAATGAGCAGTTCTTC. It yields the protein CASSLRRGYNEQFF.

The sample holds many counts of this clonotype. The CDR3 sequence: CSARGPEGSDTQYF. The CDR3 coding sequence is TGCAGTGCTAGGGGTCCGGAGGGCTCAGATACGCAGTATTTT. The chain carries TRBV20-1 and TRBJ2-3; D might be TRBD2 (6 bases). CDR3 length: 14 amino acids. V shed 3 bases and J shed 4 bases, with 14 bases lying between them. Germline V gene lookup returns CDR1 DFQATT and CDR2 SNEGSKA (reference sequence).

This clonotype has only a few counts. The chain links TRBV24-1 to TRBJ1-5; D call uncertain. Germline assignment: CDR1 KGHDR and CDR2 SFDVKD. The V gene lost 4 bases and the J gene lost 7 bases, with 13 bases spanning the gap. This CDR3 has 14 amino acids. Here the CDR3 DNA reads TGTGCCACCAGTGAGACAACCGGCCACCAGCCCCAGCATTTT. Its translation: CATSETTGHQPQHF.

This clonotype was counted many times. This sequence joins TRBV12-3 or TRBV12-4 and TRBJ1-6; 7 nucleotides line up with TRBD1. V lost 7 bases and J lost 10; bases outside the gene matches: 7. The CDR3 is made up of 13 amino acids. The CDR3 region has the DNA TGTGCCAGCACGAAGGGGGCATGGTCACCCCTCCACTTT. Its translation: CASTKGAWSPLHF.

This clonotype was picked up many times. The CDR3 loop is CASSLLGYGYTF. The CDR3 nucleotides are TGTGCCAGCAGTTTACTTGGGTACGGCTACACCTTC. The chain recombines TRBV12-3 or TRBV12-4 with TRBJ1-2; D is unresolved. Between the trimmed V and J ends, which lost 2 bases and 8 bases, there was a span of 9 bases. This CDR3 has 12 residues.

The rearrangement joins TRBV7-6 to TRBJ2-7; D not certain. Per the germline V gene, CDR1 is SGHVS and CDR2 is FNYEAQ. Trimming pared 5 bases from V and 3 bases from J, leaving 8 bases between. CDR3 length: 12 residues. The CDR3 spells CASSPNGYEQYF. The CDR3 coding sequence is TGTGCCAGCAGCCCGAACGGCTACGAGCAGTACTTC.

The rearrangement joins TRBV6-4 to TRBJ2-6, with unresolved D. Trimming left V 5 bases short and J 0 bases short, with 11 bases between. The CDR3 is 16 residues long. Germline CDR1 and CDR2: MRHNA and SNTAGT. CDR3 bases: TGTGCCAGCAGTCAGGAATGGGTCTCTGGGGCCAACGTCCTGACTTTC. It is translated as CASSQEWVSGANVLTF.

Only a few counts were recorded for this clonotype. This chain joins TRBV7-2 and TRBJ2-7, with 12 nucleotides matching TRBD2. With 6 bases clipped from V and 4 bases from J, the junction kept 4 bases outside the gene matches. The CDR3 runs 14 residues. Germline V gene lookup returns CDR1 SGHTA and CDR2 FQGNSA. Written as DNA, the CDR3 is TGTGCCAGCAGGGAAGGACTAGCGGGATACGAGCAGTACTTC. Residues: CASREGLAGYEQYF.

The CDR3 is CASSLAVGSRNEQFF. In nucleotides, the CDR3 is TGCGCCAGCAGCTTGGCGGTGGGCTCGCGCAATGAGCAGTTCTTC. This chain uses TRBV5-1 with TRBJ2-1; D gene uncertain. V lost 0 bases and J lost 6, with 13 bases in between. The CDR3 is 15 residues long. Germline V CDR1 and CDR2: SGHRS, YFSETQ.

This clonotype was counted between two and nine times. The gene calls are TRBV24-1 and TRBJ1-5; unclear D gene. CDR3 length: 13 amino acids. The V gene lost 6 bases and the J gene lost 4 bases, with 9 bases spanning the gap. Germline lookup yields CDR1 KGHDR and CDR2 SFDVKD. The CDR3 DNA is TGTGCCACCAGTCCGCACGGGAATCAGCCCCAGCATTTT. Encoded protein: CATSPHGNQPQHF.

Ten or more counts support this clonotype. J is TRBJ2-1 and V is TRBV29-1, with D maybe TRBD1 (5 bases). Germline assignment: CDR1 SQVTM and CDR2 ANQGSEA. V was shortened by 7 bases and J by 0 bases, with 10 bases between the two germline ends. The CDR3 is 13 residues long. CDR3 DNA sequence: TGCAGCGGTGGACAAGGCTCCTACAATGAGCAGTTCTTC. As protein: CSGGQGSYNEQFF.

The chain carries TRBV12-3 or TRBV12-4 and TRBJ2-2, with 8 bases aligning to TRBD1. This CDR3 is built from 16 residues. The ends lost 5 bases at V and 0 bases at J; junction bases unmatched: 5. The CDR3 is CASSVQGAPNTGELFF. CDR3 nucleotide sequence: TGTGCCAGCAGTGTGCAGGGGGCCCCGAACACCGGGGAGCTGTTTTTT.

This clonotype was recorded a few times. The chain couples TRBV12-3 or TRBV12-4 to TRBJ1-4; D possibly corresponds to TRBD1 (5 bases). The CDR3 has 13 residues. Between the trimmed V and J ends, which lost 6 bases and 7 bases, there was a span of 12 bases. The CDR3, as DNA: TGTGCCAGCAGCGAGATCACAGGTGAAAAACTGTTTTTT. This translates into CASSEITGEKLFF.